This T cell receptor (beta chain) emerged from a study of CD8 T cells in Susac syndrome (dated by TCRdb to the late 2010s). Context from the whole study: Repertoire sequencing was used to test whether CD8+ T cell activation and differentiation in Susac syndrome was antigen driven. The study compared CD8+ T cell repertoire clonality among roughly 12 healthy donors, 14 Susac syndrome patients and fewer than 19 multiple sclerosis patients. Study-wide conclusions, independent of this receptor: The study acknowledged that relatively few individuals were included in the TCR sequencing and HLA analysis.

About this clonotype itself: The specificity of this receptor is unknown. Per-base qualities were not stored, and no clone one base away is much larger.

Peripheral blood CD8+ and CD4+ T cells from healthy donors, Susac syndrome patients and multiple sclerosis patients were profiled using high-throughput TCR beta sequencing. Treatment-naive patients with stable or active relapsing-remitting disease fulfilling revised McDonald criteria were used as multiple sclerosis controls. CD8+ TEMRA cells were enriched by FACS, while bulk CD8+ and CD4+ T cells were purified by magnetic negative isolation. Blood was collected in EDTA tubes and processed within 24 hours, with PBMCs isolated through density gradient centrifugation. PBMCs intended for TCR sequencing were frozen in liquid nitrogen and were later thawed in a 37 degrees C water bath. Purity of sorted or isolated CD4+, CD8+ and CD8+ TEMRA cells was at least 90%. CDR1 and CDR2 (SGDLS, YYNGEE) derive from the germline V gene. Ends trimmed: V by 3 bases, J by 0 bases; bases unmatched to a gene: 8. Reading from cysteine to phenylalanine, the CDR3 counts 16 amino acids. The entry retains the CDR3 DNA only, 48 bases that are in frame from base 1.

RNA was extracted using the RNeasy kit, and roughly 0.5 to 1 microgram was reverse transcribed with random hexamers. TCR beta CDR3 regions were amplified with the immunoSEQ multiplex PCR assay covering 54 Vbeta and 13 Jbeta segments. PCR amplification bias was corrected using a synthetic template baseline for primer optimization and computational correction. Processing in the source paper ran as follows. Reads were annotated to V, D and J genes per IMGT and analyzed with immunoSEQ Analyzer, keeping only productive sequences. Clonality was calculated as one minus the Shannon entropy normalized by log2 of the number of productive unique sequences. For each patient and control, public and private clones were evaluated within the 100 most prevalent clones. Susac-specific clones were defined as absent from healthy and MS cohorts, some 1,000 published viral clones and other ImmuneACCESS disease sequences. The raw public data were reprocessed by TCRdb itself: fastp quality trimming at Q25, MiXCR clonotype calling, in-frame beta chains only. Under each unique CDR3 protein, matching rows form one entry showing the most common genes and DNA. What appears here as the V and J calls and clone size reflects TCRdb's work, not the paper's. This sample lists around 300,000 distinct CDR3 sequences; 89% were detected once. In total, the top ten clones hold under 0.2% of the sample.

Sequences were obtained from CD8+ T cells from PBMCs. The sequence derives from a human donor with multiple sclerosis. This chain joins TRBV9 to TRBJ2-7, and 8 junction bases match TRBD2. The DNA sequence reads TGTGCCAGCAGCGCCTCCTTTGGGACTAGCTCCTACGAGCAGTACTTC. Translated, it reads CASSASFGTSSYEQYF.